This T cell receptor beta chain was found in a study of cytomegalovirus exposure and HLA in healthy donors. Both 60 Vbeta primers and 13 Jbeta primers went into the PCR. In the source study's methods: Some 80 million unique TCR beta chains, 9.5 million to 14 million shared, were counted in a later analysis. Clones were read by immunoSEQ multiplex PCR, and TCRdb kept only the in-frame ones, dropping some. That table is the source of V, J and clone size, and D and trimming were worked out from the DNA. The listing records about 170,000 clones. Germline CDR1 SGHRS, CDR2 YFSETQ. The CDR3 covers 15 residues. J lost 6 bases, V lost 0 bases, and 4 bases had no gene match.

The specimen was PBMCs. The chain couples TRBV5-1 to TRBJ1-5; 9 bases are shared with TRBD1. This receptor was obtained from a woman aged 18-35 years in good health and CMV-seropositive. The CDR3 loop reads CASSLGGTGSQPQHF. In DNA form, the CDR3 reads TGCGCCAGCAGCTTGGGAGGGACAGGGTCTCAGCCCCAGCATTTT.